Below, 12 T cell receptor beta chains from the same sample are listed, as sequenced in a study of a mutant IDH1 vaccine in newly diagnosed glioma (dated by TCRdb to 2020 to 2023). No antigen is known for these receptors. Preparation of the library involved the immunoSEQ multiplex PCR assay. TCRdb limited this immuneACCESS table to in-frame rearrangements with V and J called. A share of clones is missing; checked studies link under half to unresolved V genes, and the rest is unexplained. The sample table contains tens of thousands of clones; only one count was recorded for 80% to 90% of them. The top ten hold roughly 5.2% of the sample. What this sample's time point label stands for: week 35, safety follow-up. A 20-mer mutant IDH1 peptide at 300 micrograms in Montanide made up each vaccine dose, which was injected subcutaneously together with topical imiquimod. The sequencing used PBMCs, collected from a glioma patient whose treatment included an IDH1 peptide vaccine. The receptors were sampled from a man aged 40-55 years with glioma.

This clone was seen a handful of times. The V call is TRBV15, the J call TRBJ1-5; D unclear. CDR1 and CDR2 from the germline V gene are LNHNV and YYDKDF (reference sequence). Deletions cut 0 bases from V and 2 bases from J, with 14 bases between. The CDR3 spans 17 residues. The CDR3 DNA reads as TGTGCCACCAGCAGAGATAGGGCGGCCGGACGCAATCAGCCCCAGCATTTT. Its protein is CATSRDRAAGRNQPQHF. The variable domain in full, with the rest retrieved from reference TRBV15 and TRBJ1-5, is DAMVIQNPRYQVTQFGKPVTLSCSQTLNHNVMYWYQQKSSQAPKLLFHYYDKDFNNEADTPDNFQSRRPNTSFCFLDIRSPGLGDTAMYLCATSRDRAAGRNQPQHFGDGTRLSIL.

The J gene is TRBJ2-2, the V gene TRBV18; 10 bases align to TRBD1. J gave up 2 bases and V 6 bases, and 6 bases lay outside the gene matches. Germline V gene sequence: CDR1 KGHSH, CDR2 LQKENI. This CDR3 is built from 16 residues. The CDR3 DNA is TGTGCCAGCTCCCGTTGGGACAGGGGAAACACCGGGGAGCTGTTTTTT. This encodes CASSRWDRGNTGELFF.

This clone was seen only a few times. J is TRBJ1-2 and V is TRBV2; a possible D gene is TRBD1 (5 bases). This CDR3 contains 12 residues. V was cut by 7 bases and J by 5 bases, with 11 bases left in between. The germline gives CDR1 SNHLY, CDR2 FYNNEI. Here the CDR3 reads CASTLGEYGYTF. In DNA, the CDR3 is TGTGCCAGCACCCTGGGGGAGTATGGCTACACCTTC.

The J gene is TRBJ2-7, the V gene TRBV6-6; no clear D. The CDR3 spans 15 residues. Germline assignment: CDR1 MNHNY and CDR2 SVGAGI (reference sequence). The V end lost 2 bases, the J end lost 2 bases, and 13 bases lay between the germline ends. The CDR3 is CASSYDTLNTYEQYF. In DNA form, the CDR3 reads TGTGCCAGCAGTTACGACACCTTGAATACCTACGAGCAGTACTTC.

This clone was recorded only once. The chain joins TRBV29-1 to TRBJ2-3; D possibly uses TRBD1 or TRBD2 (6 bases each). This CDR3 is built from 16 residues. V was clipped by 7 bases and J by 3 bases, with 23 bases between them. CDR1 and CDR2 (germline): SQVTM, ANQGSEA. CDR3 bases: TGCAGCGCAATTGAAGGGGCCAGGGGAGGAACAGATACGCAGTATTTT. This sequence encodes CSAIEGARGGTDTQYF.

The V gene is TRBV9, the J gene TRBJ2-5; D tentatively fits TRBD1 or TRBD2 (5 bases each). Deletions cut 5 bases from V and 3 bases from J, with 11 bases between. CDR3 length equals 13 residues. Germline loops: CDR1 SGDLS, CDR2 YYNGEE. The CDR3 sequence: CASSPRGEETQYF. CDR3 coding DNA: TGTGCCAGCAGTCCTAGGGGAGAAGAGACCCAGTACTTC.

Worth noting for this clone: A junction boundary mismatches the germline segment, possibly from a read error. V usage is TRBV19 and J usage is TRBJ2-2, with D possibly matching TRBD2 (5 bases). Germline V CDR1 and CDR2: LNHDA, SQIVND (reference sequence). The CDR3 is 11 residues long. The CDR3 coding sequence is TGTGCCAGTAGTTTTCCCGGGGAGATGTTTTTT. Residues: CASSFPGEMFF.

This clone was seen a handful of times. This sequence joins TRBV11-2 and TRBJ1-5; the D gene is possibly TRBD1 (6 bases). This CDR3 has 15 amino acids. V lost 1 base to trimming and J lost 3 bases, with 10 bases between them. The germline V gene encodes CDR1 SGHAT and CDR2 FQNNGV. The CDR3 region is CASSLGRGDNQPQHF. In DNA form, the CDR3 reads TGTGCCAGCAGCTTAGGCAGGGGCGACAATCAGCCCCAGCATTTT.

V usage is TRBV4-3 and J usage is TRBJ1-4, with 7 positions matching TRBD1. V shed 0 bases, J shed 8 bases, and the junction held 3 bases outside the gene matches. The V gene's germline CDR1 is LGHNA and CDR2 YSLEER. This CDR3 spans 14 amino acids. The chain's CDR3 is CASSQEQGGEKLFF. CDR3 sequence (DNA): TGCGCCAGCAGCCAAGAGCAGGGGGGGGAAAAACTGTTTTTT.

The gene calls are TRBV21-1 and TRBJ1-5. TRBV21-1 is noted as a pseudogene. The CDR3 runs 15 residues. DNA for the CDR3: TGTGCCAGCAGCAAAGAGGGAAAGGGTCGTCAGCCCCAGCATTTT. This gives the protein CASSKEGKGRQPQHF.

The chain carries TRBV5-1 and TRBJ1-4; unclear D gene. Trimming took 4 bases from V and 4 from J, leaving 5 bases between them. This CDR3 contains 12 residues. Germline CDR1 reads SGHRS; CDR2 reads YFSETQ. DNA of the CDR3: TGCGCCAGCAGCCTCTATAATGAAAAACTGTTTTTT. This encodes CASSLYNEKLFF.

The rearrangement joins TRBV27 to TRBJ2-7; 8 bases agree with TRBD1. The CDR3 sequence is 13 residues long. From germline, CDR1 is MNHEY and CDR2 SMNVEV (reference sequence). Unmatched junction bases numbered 0, after V lost 3 bases and J lost 2 bases. CDR3 nucleotides: TGTGCCAGCAGTTTCAGGGGGCCCTACGAGCAGTACTTC. Its protein is CASSFRGPYEQYF.